This T cell receptor (beta chain) derives from a study of T-cell memory formation after mild COVID-19. Overall study findings and caveats: Among clones contracting day 15 to 85, CD4/CD8 was balanced, whereas later expanders leaned CD4+. Those CD4+ clones that contracted were mainly in CM and EM (CD8+ ones in EMRA).

From germline, CDR1 is DFQATT and CDR2 SNEGSKA (reference sequence). The CDR3 totals 14 residues. Trimming at V came to 6 bases and at J to 4 bases, leaving 5 bases not matched to a gene. In the case of this clonotype: Its antigen is not known.

TCR alpha and TCR beta cDNA libraries carrying sample barcodes and UMIs came from 5'RACE with constant-segment primers. One entry per CDR3 protein, called by TCRdb with MiXCR from the 5' RACE reads. Of around 300,000 distinct CDR3 sequences in the sample, just under 20% were seen once. The source material was PBMCs or a T cell subset sorted from them (not recorded which). V usage is TRBV20-1 and J usage is TRBJ2-7; TRBD2 agrees at 14 bases. The TCR originated in a man between 18 and 35 years old who had mild COVID-19 (a few samples of this study predate the infection). Cell type and time point are not known. Written as DNA, the CDR3 is TGCAGTGCCTCCGGGACTAGCGGGGGTTACGAGCAGTACTTC. Translated: CSASGTSGGYEQYF.